These T cell receptor beta chains were read from a single sample in a study of blood T cell repertoires in COVID-19. Repertoires were generated with immunoSEQ multiplex PCR, while TCRdb's copy carries only in-frame clones and drops some. This table has some 200,000 clones, 83% appearing once. The sequenced sample consisted of PBMCs or T cells enriched from blood (not recorded which). These receptors were obtained from a woman in her 50s who had been exposed to COVID-19. The CDR3 runs from the conserved cysteine through the conserved F or W. A D gene is named only where the DNA matches it firmly. Clone size appears in some rows only: once, few, many, or a class for an expanded clone.

>TRBV9|TRBD1|NA|TRBJ1-2
CASSVTGSGNTGSYTF
TGTGCCAGCAGCGTGACAGGGTCAGGGAACACTGGTTCGTACACCTTC
>TRBV18|NA|NA|TRBJ1-5
CASSPGAGSNQPQHF
TGTGCCAGCTCACCAGGGGCTGGCAGCAATCAGCCCCAGCATTTT
>TRBV6-5|TRBD1|NA|TRBJ1-2
CASLGTGSYGYTF
TGTGCCAGCTTGGGGACAGGGAGCTATGGCTACACCTTC
>TRBV5-1|NA|few|TRBJ2-2
CASSSYTNPTGELFF
TGCGCCAGCAGCTCCTATACCAACCCCACCGGGGAGCTGTTTTTT
>TRBV6-5|NA|NA|TRBJ2-5
CASSYAGQETQYF
TGTGCCAGCAGTTACGCAGGTCAAGAGACCCAGTACTTC
>TRBV18|NA|NA|TRBJ1-2
CASSFNRDIALRGSGYTF
TGTGCCAGCTCGTTTAACCGGGACATTGCCCTCCGCGGTAGTGGCTACACCTTC
>TRBV28|NA|NA|TRBJ2-3
CASSSTGEGTQYF
TGTGCCAGCAGTTCGACAGGGGAGGGGACGCAGTATTTT
>TRBV9|NA|once|TRBJ1-1
CASSVGFQGSTEAFF
TGTGCCAGCAGCGTAGGATTTCAGGGGAGCACTGAAGCTTTCTTT
>TRBV3-1/TRBV3-2|TRBD1|NA|TRBJ1-6
CASSQLSGQGSSPLHF
TGTGCCAGCAGCCAACTGTCGGGACAGGGTAGTTCACCCCTCCACTTT
>TRBV30|TRBD1|NA|TRBJ2-7
CAWSWGQAYEQYF
TGTGCCTGGAGTTGGGGACAGGCCTACGAGCAGTACTTC
>TRBV30|NA|NA|TRBJ2-1
CAWSPSPETGLVNEQFF
TGTGCCTGGAGTCCATCACCAGAGACAGGACTAGTCAATGAGCAGTTCTTC
>TRBV19|TRBD1|NA|TRBJ1-5
CASCPGQGRSNQPQHF
TGTGCCAGTTGCCCGGGACAGGGGCGAAGCAATCAGCCCCAGCATTTT
>TRBV28|TRBD1|NA|TRBJ2-7
CASTFKQGGEQYF
TGTGCCAGCACCTTTAAACAGGGGGGCGAGCAGTACTTC
>TRBV9|NA|NA|TRBJ2-1
CASSVGASESYNEQFF
TGTGCCAGCAGCGTAGGTGCTAGCGAGTCCTACAATGAGCAGTTCTTC
>TRBV27|TRBD1|few|TRBJ1-1
CASNPARTGRNTEAFF
TGTGCCAGCAATCCCGCCCGGACAGGTCGGAACACTGAAGCTTTCTTT
>TRBV7-2|NA|NA|TRBJ1-2
CASSPGYRPNYGYTF
TGTGCCAGCAGCCCTGGCTACAGACCTAACTATGGCTACACCTTC
>TRBV5-5|NA|once|TRBJ1-5
CASSLGQVNQPQHF
TGTGCCAGCAGCTTGGGGCAGGTCAATCAGCCCCAGCATTTT
>TRBV7-3|TRBD1|once|TRBJ1-2
CASSLAGGDYGYTF
TGTGCCAGCAGCCTCGCAGGGGGCGACTATGGCTACACCTTC
>TRBV7-9|TRBD1|NA|TRBJ1-2
CASSRGRGYYGYTF
TGTGCCAGCAGCCGGGGCAGGGGGTACTATGGCTACACCTTC
>TRBV7-4|TRBD1|NA|TRBJ1-1
CASSLPGTATYTEAFF
TGTGCCAGCAGCCTACCCGGGACAGCCACTTACACTGAAGCTTTCTTT
>TRBV4-2|NA|once|TRBJ2-3
CASSQGGRPDTQYF
TGTGCCAGCAGCCAAGGGGGGCGACCAGATACGCAGTATTTT
>TRBV28|TRBD1|NA|TRBJ1-5
CASTRPRDRENQPQHF
TGTGCCAGCACCCGTCCGAGGGACAGGGAGAATCAGCCCCAGCATTTT
>TRBV7-2|NA|NA|TRBJ1-1
CASSFRSGPEAFF
TGTGCCAGCAGCTTTAGGTCAGGGCCTGAAGCTTTCTTT
>TRBV3-1/TRBV3-2|TRBD2|NA|TRBJ2-5
CASSLRASGGRGETQYF
TGTGCCAGCAGCCTTAGGGCTAGCGGGGGAAGAGGAGAGACCCAGTACTTC
>TRBV7-6|NA|few|TRBJ2-7
CASSRTTNSYEQYF
TGTGCCAGCAGCCGAACGACAAATTCCTACGAGCAGTACTTC
>TRBV10-3|NA|NA|TRBJ2-2
CAISERELGELFF
TGTGCCATCAGTGAAAGGGAGTTGGGGGAGCTGTTTTTT
>TRBV9|NA|NA|TRBJ1-1
CASSPHGALNTEAFF
TGTGCCAGCAGCCCCCATGGGGCCCTGAACACTGAAGCTTTCTTT
>TRBV7-2|TRBD1|NA|TRBJ2-7
CASSSFGTGSNEQYF
TGTGCCAGCAGCTCCTTCGGGACAGGGTCTAATGAGCAGTACTTC
>TRBV6-5|NA|NA|TRBJ1-2
CASSQTASYGYTF
TGTGCCAGCAGTCAGACAGCCAGCTATGGCTACACCTTC